One sample yielded the 21 T cell receptor beta chains listed below, sequenced in a study of blood T cell repertoires in COVID-19. Sequenced by immunoSEQ multiplex PCR; TCRdb stores in-frame clones only, minus some. The sample consists of approximately 290,000 clones, 85% to 90% of them appearing once. Sequenced sample: peripheral blood. The source of these receptors is a man younger than 45 with acute or convalescent COVID-19.

V and J are TRBV19 and TRBJ2-1, with 7 bases matching TRBD2. This CDR3 has 15 residues. CDR1 and CDR2 from the germline V gene are LNHDA and SQIVND (reference sequence). Trimming cost V 5 bases and J 6 bases; bases outside gene matches: 10. This CDR3 reads CASSGGTITLNEQFF. The CDR3 DNA follows: TGTGCCAGTAGTGGTGGGACTATCACCCTCAATGAGCAGTTCTTC.

The gene calls are TRBV11-2 and TRBJ2-7, with 7 bases that match TRBD1. V shed 3 bases, J shed 5 bases, and the junction held 10 bases outside the gene matches. The V gene's germline CDR1 is SGHAT and CDR2 FQNNGV. The CDR3 is 15 residues long. CDR3 sequence reads: CASSFGTGVLNEQYF. DNA for the CDR3: TGTGCCAGCAGCTTTGGCACAGGGGTTCTGAACGAGCAGTACTTC.

The rearrangement links TRBV28 to TRBJ2-2; D may be TRBD1 (9 bases). The CDR3 extends over 17 amino acids. CDR1 is MDHEN and CDR2 is SYDVKM in the germline V gene. Trimming removed 4 bases from V and 6 bases from J, with 21 bases in between. The chain's CDR3 is CASSSRGGQGRPGELFF. DNA for the CDR3: TGTGCCAGCAGTTCTCGGGGGGGACAGGGTCGTCCCGGGGAGCTGTTTTTT.

The chain employs TRBV7-9 and TRBJ2-7; 12 bases fit TRBD2. V shed 5 bases, J shed 3 bases, and the junction held 2 bases outside the gene matches. This CDR3 spans 14 amino acids. Germline assignment: CDR1 SEHNR and CDR2 FQNEAQ (reference sequence). CDR3 nucleotides: TGTGCCAGCAGCGAGACTAGCGGGAGCTACGAGCAGTACTTC. Translating gives CASSETSGSYEQYF. Using reference TRBV7-9 and TRBJ2-7 for the parts outside the CDR3, the full variable domain is DTGVSQNPRHKITKRGQNVTFRCDPISEHNRLYWYRQTLGQGPEFLTYFQNEAQLEKSRLLSDRFSAERPKGSFSTLEIQRTEQGDSAMYLCASSETSGSYEQYFGPGTRLTVT.

The V and J genes are TRBV30 and TRBJ1-1; no clear D. Deletions cut 4 bases from V and 8 bases from J, with 11 bases between. CDR3 size: 11 residues. Germline-derived CDR1 and CDR2 are GTSNPN and SVGIG (reference sequence). CDR3 residues: CAWIWLEEAFF. DNA of the CDR3: TGTGCCTGGATCTGGCTAGAGGAAGCTTTCTTT.

The chain has TRBV27 and TRBJ1-2; D perhaps matches TRBD1 (6 bases). This CDR3 is 15 amino acids long. V dropped 6 bases and J dropped 7 bases, with 21 bases sitting between them. The germline gives CDR1 MNHEY, CDR2 SMNVEV (reference sequence). CDR3 residues: CASSLTQTGRRGYTF. DNA for the CDR3: TGTGCCAGCAGCTTAACGCAGACAGGTCGGCGTGGCTACACCTTC.

The V gene is TRBV28, the J gene TRBJ1-2; D perhaps matches TRBD1 (5 bases). The CDR3 is 14 residues long. The germline gives CDR1 MDHEN, CDR2 SYDVKM. Deletions cut 6 bases from V and 7 bases from J, with 18 bases between. DNA of the CDR3: TGTGCCAGCAGGGAAGGCGGGGACCCCGGTGGCTACACCTTC. It is translated as CASREGGDPGGYTF.

The CDR3 nucleotides are TGTGCCAGCAGTGAAGCGCTATCCAGGGGCTATCAGCCCCAGCATTTT. Its translation: CASSEALSRGYQPQHF. J is TRBJ1-5 and V is TRBV6-1; D perhaps matches TRBD1 (6 bases). Germline CDR1 and CDR2: MNHNS and SASEGT. Trimming left V 0 bases short and J 5 bases short, with 14 bases between. The CDR3 sequence is 16 residues long.

This chain links TRBV5-1 with TRBJ2-7; 8 bases fit TRBD1. The CDR3 is made up of 15 amino acids. Per the germline V gene, CDR1 is SGHRS and CDR2 is YFSETQ. Trimming cost V 0 bases and J 3 bases; bases outside gene matches: 5. The CDR3 sequence is CASSLAGDRSYEQYF. CDR3 nucleotide sequence: TGCGCCAGCAGCTTGGCCGGGGACAGGAGCTACGAGCAGTACTTC.

This clone was seen more than once but under ten times. The gene calls are TRBV5-5 and TRBJ1-2; 11 nucleotides align to TRBD1. Germline V gene lookup returns CDR1 SGHKS and CDR2 YYEKEE (reference sequence). The CDR3 loop spans 13 amino acids. The ends lost 4 bases at V and 8 bases at J; junction bases unmatched: 4. The CDR3 nucleotides read TGTGCCAGCAGCCCGGACAGGGGGCGGGGCTACACCTTC. Translated, it gives CASSPDRGRGYTF.

The chain uses TRBV28 and TRBJ1-5, with 8 bases fitting TRBD1. Unmatched junction bases numbered 10, after V lost 5 bases and J lost 7 bases. This CDR3 has 15 amino acids. From germline, CDR1 is MDHEN and CDR2 SYDVKM. CDR3 in DNA: TGTGCCAGCAGTACCCAGGGGGCCGGGTCCCAGCCCCAGCATTTT. The encoded protein is CASSTQGAGSQPQHF.

This clone was observed a single time. The CDR3 DNA reads TGTGCCTGGACTCAGGAATCTGGGGCCAACGTCCTGACTTTC. Its translation: CAWTQESGANVLTF. The V call is TRBV30, the J call TRBJ2-6; D gene ambiguous. CDR3 length: 14 amino acids. Per the germline V gene, CDR1 is GTSNPN and CDR2 is SVGIG (reference sequence). V dropped 4 bases and J dropped 1 base, with 8 bases sitting between them.

The V gene is TRBV30, the J gene TRBJ2-1, with 7 bases identical to TRBD1. The CDR3 spans 13 residues. V lost 4 bases and J lost 6; bases outside the gene matches: 6. CDR1 and CDR2 from the germline V gene are GTSNPN and SVGIG (reference sequence). The CDR3 DNA reads as TGTGCCTGGACCACCGGGACAGCCAATGAGCAGTTCTTC. Amino acids: CAWTTGTANEQFF.

The chain couples TRBV19 to TRBJ1-2, with 7 nucleotides matching TRBD1. The J segment lost 0 bases and the V segment lost 7 bases, leaving 8 bases of the junction unmatched. CDR1 and CDR2 (germline): LNHDA, SQIVND (reference sequence). The CDR3 is 15 amino acids. CDR3 DNA sequence: TGTGCCAGTAACTCACCGGGACAGACTAACTATGGCTACACCTTC. It translates to CASNSPGQTNYGYTF.

The chain carries TRBV9 and TRBJ2-1; no clear D gene. V shed 6 bases and J shed 0 bases, with 13 bases lying between them. Germline V gene lookup returns CDR1 SGDLS and CDR2 YYNGEE. This CDR3 is built from 15 residues. CDR3 bases: TGTGCCAGCACCCCGTCAGGTAGCTCCTACAATGAGCAGTTCTTC. Translation gives CASTPSGSSYNEQFF.

The chain links TRBV5-6 to TRBJ1-6; the D is unclear. V was shortened by 1 base and J by 8 bases, with 7 bases between the two germline ends. From germline, CDR1 is SGHDT and CDR2 YYEEEE. CDR3 length equals 13 residues. CDR3 nucleotides: TGTGCCAGCAGCTTGTCCGGGGATTCACCCCTCCACTTT. It encodes CASSLSGDSPLHF.

This rearrangement joins TRBV5-1 to TRBJ2-5; TRBD2 might be the D (5 bases). Trimming removed 4 bases from V and 2 bases from J, with 15 bases in between. The CDR3 totals 15 residues. CDR1 is SGHRS and CDR2 is YFSETQ in the germline V gene. Here the CDR3 reads CASSAVTSLQETQYF. CDR3 nucleotide sequence: TGCGCCAGCAGCGCCGTAACTAGTTTGCAAGAGACCCAGTACTTC.

This clone was recorded a few times. The chain joins TRBV4-2 to TRBJ1-2; D possibly corresponds to TRBD1 (6 bases). This CDR3 spans 15 amino acids. Germline V gene sequence: CDR1 LGHNA, CDR2 YNFKEQ. V was shortened by 0 bases and J by 7 bases, with 15 bases between the two germline ends. CDR3 DNA: TGTGCCAGCAGCCAAGAGTTAGACAGGCACGGTGGCTACACCTTC. Translated, it gives CASSQELDRHGGYTF.

This chain connects TRBV3-1 (or the pseudogene TRBV3-2) to TRBJ2-7, with TRBD1 as a possible D gene (5 bases). The germline V and J ends were trimmed by 4 bases and 3 bases, with 16 bases remaining between them. The CDR3 has 15 amino acids. Per the germline V gene, CDR1 is LGHDT and CDR2 is YNNKEL (reference sequence). CDR3 sequence (DNA): TGTGCCAGCAGCCGGCTGCTAATAGGGGTCTACGAGCAGTACTTC. Protein sequence: CASSRLLIGVYEQYF.

The rearrangement uses TRBV30 and TRBJ1-3; maybe TRBD1 (5 bases). Germline V gene lookup returns CDR1 GTSNPN and CDR2 SVGIG (reference sequence). The V gene lost 0 bases and the J gene lost 9 bases, with 15 bases spanning the gap. CDR3 length: 14 residues. DNA for the CDR3: TGTGCCTGGAGTGTGGGGGGGTCCGTCAGCACCATATATTTT. As protein: CAWSVGGSVSTIYF.

The chain has TRBV7-9 and TRBJ1-6, with D possibly matching TRBD1 (6 bases). There are 14 residues in the CDR3. The V and J ends lost 2 bases and 6 bases respectively, with 8 bases between them. Germline V gene lookup returns CDR1 SEHNR and CDR2 FQNEAQ (reference sequence). The CDR3 coding sequence is TGTGCCAGCAGCTTACAGGACAGTAATTCACCCCTCCACTTT. Encoded protein: CASSLQDSNSPLHF.